This T cell receptor beta chain comes out of a study of shared clonotypes between healthy human individuals. Study overall: Researchers drew samples from two women and three men aged 18 to 49.

The study separated CD4+ cells into CD45RA+ naive and CD45RA-negative memory subsets. Clones were sequenced by immunoSEQ multiplex PCR, and TCRdb holds only the in-frame ones, with some missing. This sample has roughly 520,000 clones, with 90% to 97% found just once. The germline V gene encodes CDR1 KGHSY and CDR2 FQNENV. With 5 bases removed from V and 4 bases from J, the gap between germline ends came to 11 bases. The length of the CDR3 is 13 residues. The clonotype comes from a woman younger than 45 in good health. V and J are TRBV16 and TRBJ1-1; maybe TRBD1 (5 bases). Sequencing was performed on naive CD4+ T cells sorted from blood. Noted subset: CD45RA+ positively selected. CDR3 sequence (DNA): TGTGCCAGCAGCGCCAGGGTGATCACTGAAGCTTTCTTT. Protein sequence: CASSARVITEAFF.